This T cell receptor (beta chain) is from a study of T cells in Graves' hyperthyroidism and ophthalmopathy. From RNA transcripts, TCR beta CDR3 regions were amplified. The HTBI primer set was used in a first-round RT-PCR of the TCR CDR3. TCRdb re-called the multiplex PCR reads with MiXCR, one entry per CDR3 protein. Of 800,000 or so distinct CDR3 sequences detected, approximately 40% appear once; the ten largest clones hold 8.9%. General observations from the study: The model's output predicted ophthalmopathy at a median of about 6.5 months prior to onset.

On this clonotype: The antigen remains undetermined.

V was shortened by 0 bases and J by 6 bases, with 11 bases between the two germline ends. The V gene's germline CDR1 is ENHRY and CDR2 SYGVKD. The CDR3 consists of 14 residues. The rearrangement joins TRBV10-3 to TRBJ1-2, with D hard to call. The specimen was blood. The TCR originated in a man between 18 and 29 years old with Graves' hyperthyroidism. The CDR3 coding sequence is TGTGCCATCAGTGAGTCGGTGGGAACGGATGGCTACACCTTC. Translation gives CAISESVGTDGYTF.